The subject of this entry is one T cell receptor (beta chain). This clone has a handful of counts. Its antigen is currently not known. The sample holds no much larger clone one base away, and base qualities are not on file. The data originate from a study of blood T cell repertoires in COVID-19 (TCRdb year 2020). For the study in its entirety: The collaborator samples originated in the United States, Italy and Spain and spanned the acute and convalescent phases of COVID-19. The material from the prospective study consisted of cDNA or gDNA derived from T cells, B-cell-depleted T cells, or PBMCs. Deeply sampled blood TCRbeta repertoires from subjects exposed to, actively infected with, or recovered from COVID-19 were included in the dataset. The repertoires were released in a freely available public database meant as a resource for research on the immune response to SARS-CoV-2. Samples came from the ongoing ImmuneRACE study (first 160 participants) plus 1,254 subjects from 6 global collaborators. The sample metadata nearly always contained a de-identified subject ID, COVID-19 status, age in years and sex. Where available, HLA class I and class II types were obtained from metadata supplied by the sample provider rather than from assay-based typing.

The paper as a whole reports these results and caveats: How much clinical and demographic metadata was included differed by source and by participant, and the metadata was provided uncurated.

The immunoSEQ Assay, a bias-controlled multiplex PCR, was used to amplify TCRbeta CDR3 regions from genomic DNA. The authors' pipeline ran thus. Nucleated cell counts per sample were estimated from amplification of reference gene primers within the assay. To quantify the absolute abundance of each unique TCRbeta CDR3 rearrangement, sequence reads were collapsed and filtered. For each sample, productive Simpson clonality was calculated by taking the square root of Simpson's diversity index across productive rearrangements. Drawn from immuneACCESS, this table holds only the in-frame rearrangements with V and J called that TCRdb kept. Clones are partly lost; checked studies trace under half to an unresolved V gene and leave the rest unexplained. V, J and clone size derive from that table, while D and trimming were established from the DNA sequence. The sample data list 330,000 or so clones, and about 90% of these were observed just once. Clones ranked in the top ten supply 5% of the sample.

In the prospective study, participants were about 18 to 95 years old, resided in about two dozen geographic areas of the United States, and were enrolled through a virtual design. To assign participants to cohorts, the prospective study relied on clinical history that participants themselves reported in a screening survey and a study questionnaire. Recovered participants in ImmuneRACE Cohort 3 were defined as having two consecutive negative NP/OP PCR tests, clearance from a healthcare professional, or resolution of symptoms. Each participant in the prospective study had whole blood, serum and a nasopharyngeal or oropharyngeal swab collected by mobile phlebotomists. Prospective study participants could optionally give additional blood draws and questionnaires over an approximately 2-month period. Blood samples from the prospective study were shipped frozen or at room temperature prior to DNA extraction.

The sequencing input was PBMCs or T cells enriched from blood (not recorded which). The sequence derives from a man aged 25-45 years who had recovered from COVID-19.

Here the CDR3 is given as CASSLYGRSGPQHF. In nucleotide form, the sequence is TGTGCCAGCAGTTTATATGGCCGTTCGGGGCCCCAGCATTTT. The chain is assembled from TRBV28 and TRBJ1-5; the D gene cannot be resolved reliably. V is cut by 1 base and J by 9 bases, and the space between the germline ends is 13 bases. The CDR3 contains 14 residues, cysteine and phenylalanine counted. Solely the CDR3 DNA is kept, with 42 bases framed from the first base. The germline V gene supplies CDR1 MDHEN and CDR2 SYDVKM.